The 23 T cell receptor beta chains below were found in one sample sequenced in a study of CD8+ T cells in alopecia areata. Treatment given: oral pan-JAK inhibitor, 5-10 mg twice daily. RNA extraction and reverse transcription yielded cDNA as sequencing template. Data came from immunoSEQ multiplex PCR; TCRdb stores just in-frame clones and leaves some out. This table has over 100,000 clones, about half appearing once. Source: CD4+ T cells sorted from blood, taken at week 4, from a patient treated with tofacitinib. The receptors stem from a human donor with alopecia areata.

This clone was found a few times. The V and J genes are TRBV29-1 and TRBJ1-4; a possible D gene is TRBD1 (5 bases). The germline gives CDR1 SQVTM, CDR2 ANQGSEA. CDR3 length: 12 amino acids. V lost 4 bases and J lost 6, with 9 bases in between. The CDR3 spells CSVAGTDEKLFF. The CDR3 nucleotides are TGCAGCGTTGCAGGGACCGATGAAAAACTGTTTTTT.

The V gene is TRBV4-2, the J gene TRBJ2-1, with a possible D match to TRBD2 (7 bases). The V end lost 3 bases, the J end lost 0 bases, and 21 bases lay between the germline ends. In germline, CDR1 is LGHNA, CDR2 YNFKEQ. This CDR3 comprises 19 residues. Written as DNA, the CDR3 is TGTGCCAGCAGCCAGAGAATTGGCGGGGGCCGCCTCTCCTACAATGAGCAGTTCTTC. It is translated as CASSQRIGGGRLSYNEQFF.

This clone was detected only a few times. The chain has TRBV19 and TRBJ2-1; 10 bases are a match to TRBD1. Per the germline V gene, CDR1 is LNHDA and CDR2 is SQIVND (reference sequence). This CDR3 is 16 amino acids long. J gave up 1 base and V 9 bases, and 9 bases lay outside the gene matches. In DNA, the CDR3 is TGTGCCAGCTCGGCCCGGGACAGGGGATCCTACAATGAGCAGTTCTTC. It encodes CASSARDRGSYNEQFF.

The rearrangement uses TRBV5-1 and TRBJ1-4; no firm D call. CDR3 size: 14 residues. Germline CDR1 reads SGHRS; CDR2 reads YFSETQ. V dropped 1 base and J dropped 3 bases, with 7 bases sitting between them. The CDR3 is CASSLLMANEKLFF. As DNA, the CDR3 is TGCGCCAGCAGCTTGTTGATGGCTAATGAAAAACTGTTTTTT.

The chain is built from TRBV6-5 and TRBJ2-7; D is perhaps TRBD2 (5 bases). V lost 6 bases, J lost 5 bases, and 20 bases lay in between. This CDR3 comprises 15 residues. Germline values: CDR1 MNHEY, CDR2 SVGAGI. CDR3 protein: CASSPPDWRSDEQYF. The CDR3 coding sequence is TGTGCCAGCAGCCCACCGGACTGGAGGTCCGACGAGCAGTACTTC.

In this sample, this clone turned up a few times. The chain has TRBV29-1 and TRBJ2-7, with 14 nucleotides matching TRBD2. V lost 3 bases, J lost 5 bases, and 9 bases stayed unmatched. Germline assignment: CDR1 SQVTM and CDR2 ANQGSEA. The CDR3 is 16 amino acids. CDR3 sequence (DNA): TGCAGCGTTGAGCGGTCGGGACTAGCGGGAGCTCACGAGCAGTACTTC. This translates into CSVERSGLAGAHEQYF.

The chain has TRBV30 and TRBJ1-1; no clear D. Germline V gene lookup returns CDR1 GTSNPN and CDR2 SVGIG (reference sequence). This CDR3 region has 11 residues. In DNA, the CDR3 is TGTGCTTGGGGTCTGAACACTGAAGCTTTCTTT. Amino acids: CAWGLNTEAFF. The full variable domain, with the rest looked up from reference TRBV30 and TRBJ1-1, is SQTIHQWPATLVQPVGSPLSLECTVEGTSNPNLYWYRQAAGRGLQLLFYSVGIGQISSEVPQNLSASRPQDRQFILSSKKLLLSDSGFYLCAWGLNTEAFFGQGTRLTVV.

The rearrangement links TRBV6-5 to TRBJ1-2; 8 nucleotides match TRBD1. CDR1 and CDR2 from the germline V gene are MNHEY and SVGAGI. The ends lost 2 bases at V and 7 bases at J; junction bases unmatched: 6. The CDR3 is 14 amino acids. In DNA, the CDR3 is TGTGCCAGCAGTTACGGACAGGGATCCCCTGGCTACACCTTC. Translating it yields CASSYGQGSPGYTF.

The rearrangement joins TRBV5-6 to TRBJ2-3; D is uncertain. Deletions cut 0 bases from V and 2 bases from J, with 4 bases between. Looked up from germline, CDR1 is SGHDT and CDR2 is YYEEEE. The length of the CDR3 is 13 residues. For the CDR3, the DNA is TGTGCCAGCAGCTTGGCAACCACAGATACGCAGTATTTT. Amino acid sequence: CASSLATTDTQYF. Together with reference TRBV5-6 and TRBJ2-3, the CDR3 gives the full variable domain: DAGVTQSPTHLIKTRGQQVTLRCSPKSGHDTVSWYQQALGQGPQFIFQYYEEEERQRGNFPDRFSGHQFPNYSSELNVNALLLGDSALYLCASSLATTDTQYFGPGTRLTVL.

This rearrangement joins TRBV29-1 to TRBJ2-7; the D call may be TRBD1 or TRBD2 (6 bases each). CDR1 and CDR2 (germline): SQVTM, ANQGSEA. V shed 4 bases and J shed 6 bases, with 16 bases lying between them. This CDR3 region has 13 residues. CDR3 sequence reads: CSVGRGVFSEQYF. The CDR3, as DNA: TGCAGCGTTGGTAGGGGGGTATTCAGCGAGCAGTACTTC.

This sequence joins TRBV14 and TRBJ2-5, with D unclear. Germline V gene sequence: CDR1 SGHDN, CDR2 FVKESK. Trimming stripped 0 bases from V and 9 bases from J, with 8 bases between. CDR3 size: 12 residues. CDR3 protein: CASSQDRMSQYF. Here the CDR3 DNA reads TGTGCCAGCAGCCAAGATAGGATGTCCCAGTACTTC.

This clone was seen a few times. The chain employs TRBV10-2 and TRBJ2-7; 9 nucleotides match TRBD2. Trimming removed 2 bases from V and 3 bases from J; junction bases left unmatched: 5. The CDR3 is made up of 15 amino acids. CDR1 is WSHSY, CDR2 SAAADI, per germline. The CDR3 region is CASSEAGGRGYEQYF. The CDR3 bases are TGCGCCAGCAGTGAGGCGGGCGGGAGGGGCTACGAGCAGTACTTC.

V gene TRBV5-4 combines with J gene TRBJ1-5; D gene uncertain. V dropped 4 bases and J dropped 0 bases, with 11 bases sitting between them. The CDR3 runs 15 residues. Germline V CDR1 and CDR2: SGHNT, YYREEE (reference sequence). The DNA of the CDR3 is TGTGCCAGCAGCCGCCACGGGTATAGCAATCAGCCCCAGCATTTT. As protein: CASSRHGYSNQPQHF.

The chain joins TRBV29-1 to TRBJ1-1; no firm D call. Trimming removed 4 bases from V and 1 base from J, with 13 bases in between. The germline V gene has CDR1 SQVTM and CDR2 ANQGSEA. This CDR3 region has 14 residues. CDR3 in DNA: TGCAGCGTTGCCGGGGTTCTAGGGAACACTGAAGCTTTCTTT. Its translation is CSVAGVLGNTEAFF.

The chain combines TRBV6-5 with TRBJ1-1, with D hard to call. V was cut by 4 bases and J by 6 bases, with 9 bases left in between. The germline gives CDR1 MNHEY, CDR2 SVGAGI. The CDR3 spans 12 residues. DNA of the CDR3: TGTGCCAGCAGTTCCGTTTCGGCTGAAGCTTTCTTT. This translates into CASSSVSAEAFF.

The chain carries TRBV6-5 and TRBJ2-1; unclear D gene. The CDR3 is 12 amino acids. Germline assignment: CDR1 MNHEY and CDR2 SVGAGI. V was trimmed by 3 bases and J by 11 bases, leaving 11 bases between them. The DNA of the CDR3 is TGTGCCAGCAGTTATGCCCAGGACCAGCAGTTCTTC. Protein: CASSYAQDQQFF.

The chain joins TRBV30 to TRBJ1-1; D might be TRBD1 (5 bases). CDR3 length equals 13 residues. The germline V gene encodes CDR1 GTSNPN and CDR2 SVGIG (reference sequence). Deletions cut 0 bases from V and 5 bases from J, with 10 bases between. In nucleotides, the CDR3 is TGTGCCTGGAGTGTACAGGAAGAAACTGAAGCTTTCTTT. Translation gives CAWSVQEETEAFF. The complete variable domain, with remaining parts taken from reference TRBV30 and TRBJ1-1, reads SQTIHQWPATLVQPVGSPLSLECTVEGTSNPNLYWYRQAAGRGLQLLFYSVGIGQISSEVPQNLSASRPQDRQFILSSKKLLLSDSGFYLCAWSVQEETEAFFGQGTRLTVV.

The chain links TRBV10-3 to TRBJ2-3; D unclear. Germline V gene data show CDR1 as ENHRY and CDR2 as SYGVKD. This CDR3 comprises 13 residues. V lost 11 bases and J lost 1, with 13 bases in between. The CDR3 reads CACKREGTDTQYF. The CDR3 nucleotides are TGTGCCTGCAAGAGAGAGGGCACAGATACGCAGTATTTT.

The chain couples TRBV4-2 to TRBJ2-3; no clear D gene. The germline V gene has CDR1 LGHNA and CDR2 YNFKEQ. The CDR3 totals 13 residues. Trimming took 1 base from V and 6 from J, leaving 8 bases between them. The CDR3: CASSQAVGDTQYF. The CDR3 DNA follows: TGTGCCAGCAGCCAAGCTGTTGGCGATACGCAGTATTTT.

The genes are TRBV6-5 and TRBJ1-3, with TRBD1 matching 8 bases. The CDR3 totals 13 residues. Per germline, CDR1 MNHEY and CDR2 SVGAGI. Trimming removed 6 bases from V and 7 bases from J; junction bases left unmatched: 5. CDR3 sequence: CASRTGESNTIYF. In DNA, the CDR3 is TGTGCCAGCAGGACAGGGGAGAGTAACACCATATATTTT.

This sequence joins TRBV15 and TRBJ1-2, with unresolved D. This CDR3 comprises 12 residues. Germline lookup yields CDR1 LNHNV and CDR2 YYDKDF (reference sequence). Trimming took 0 bases from V and 7 from J, leaving 6 bases between them. CDR3 sequence (DNA): TGTGCCACCAGCAGAGATCATGGTGGCTACACCTTC. The encoded protein is CATSRDHGGYTF.

The chain employs TRBV19 and TRBJ1-5; D call uncertain. Germline CDR1 and CDR2: LNHDA and SQIVND (reference sequence). The germline V and J ends were trimmed by 6 bases and 2 bases, with 17 bases remaining between them. CDR3 length: 16 residues. The CDR3 DNA reads as TGTGCCAGTAGCGGAACACCCGTTAGGCGCAATCAGCCCCAGCATTTT. Protein: CASSGTPVRRNQPQHF.

The CDR3 DNA reads TGTGCCAGCTCACTGGGACTAAACTACGAGCAGTACTTC. Protein sequence: CASSLGLNYEQYF. V gene TRBV18 combines with J gene TRBJ2-7, with TRBD2 identical over 7 bases. The CDR3 contains 13 residues. The V and J ends lost 4 bases and 3 bases, in that order; junction bases with no gene match: 3. Germline V CDR1 and CDR2: KGHSH, LQKENI.